The clone carrying this T cell receptor beta chain appeared a few times. The library targeted TCRbeta and was prepared with unique molecular identifiers. TCRdb redid the calling of the PCR reads with MiXCR, one entry per CDR3 protein. The sample contains hundreds of thousands of distinct CDR3 sequences, over 9.5% of which appear only once. CDR3 length equals 13 residues. V was shortened by 6 bases and J by 6 bases, with 12 bases between the two germline ends. Germline-derived CDR1 and CDR2 are DFQATT and SNEGSKA (reference sequence). The data are from a study of T-cell reconstitution after alpha-beta-depleted transplantation in children.

Sample: PBMCs from the stem cell graft donor, taken from the stem cell graft. The sequence was obtained from a human donor who donated a stem cell graft to a child with acute myeloid leukemia. This chain connects TRBV20-1 to TRBJ1-6; a weak D match, TRBD1 (6 bases). CDR3: CSANRDINSPLHF. In nucleotides, the CDR3 is TGCAGTGCCAACCGGGACATTAATTCACCCCTCCACTTT.